Listed below are T cell receptor beta chains from one sample, sequenced in a study of human T cells and chemical hapten exposure. MiXCR, run by TCRdb on the 5' RACE reads, gives a single entry per CDR3 protein. The profile shows around 140,000 distinct CDR3 sequences, about 4% of them singletons. The receptors here all came from a female donor in good health. CDR3s include the opening cysteine and the closing phenylalanine or tryptophan. The D gene is left open where the match is weak. The size of a clone is reported for some rows only, either as once, few or many, or as a class for expanded clones.

size	V	D	J	DNA	CDR3
once	TRBV7-8	TRBD1	TRBJ2-2	TGTGCCAGCAGCTTGGGACAGGGGGCGCGGGGCACCGGGGAGCTGTTTTTT	CASSLGQGARGTGELFF
many	TRBV15	TRBD1	TRBJ1-2	TGTGCCACTTACGCCTCGGGACAGGGGGCGATTTTTAATGGCTACACCTTC	CATYASGQGAIFNGYTF
many	TRBV6-1	TRBD1	TRBJ1-1	TGTGCCAGCATCCAGGGACAGCTGAACACTGAAGCTTTCTTT	CASIQGQLNTEAFF
many	TRBV27	NA	TRBJ1-2	TGTGCCAGCTTCAGGCCGAGTCATGGCTACACCTTC	CASFRPSHGYTF
many	TRBV12-3/TRBV12-4	NA	TRBJ1-1	TGTGCCAGCAGTTTAAGTGGCCTCTCGAACACTGAAGCTTTCTTT	CASSLSGLSNTEAFF
many	TRBV5-4	TRBD2	TRBJ2-5	TGTGCCAGTAGCCCACCGGGACTAGAATCTGAGACCCAGTACTTC	CASSPPGLESETQYF
NA	TRBV10-3	NA	TRBJ1-2	TGTGCCATCAGCACCTCCCGTGTAGACTATGGCTACACCTTC	CAISTSRVDYGYTF
many	TRBV12-3/TRBV12-4	NA	TRBJ2-4	TGTGCCAGCAGTTCATCAGGGATAAACATTCAGTACTTC	CASSSSGINIQYF
many	TRBV28	NA	TRBJ1-1	TGTGCCAGCAGTTTCGCGCAGGCCACTGAAGCTTTCTTT	CASSFAQATEAFF
NA	TRBV6-7	TRBD1	TRBJ2-7	TGTGCCAGCAGTGCTACAGGGGTCTCCTACGAGCAGTACTTC	CASSATGVSYEQYF
many	TRBV7-9	TRBD2	TRBJ2-4	TGTGCCAGCAGCCCCGGGACTAGCGGGGGTCTAGCCAAAAACATTCAGTACTTC	CASSPGTSGGLAKNIQYF
NA	TRBV15	TRBD1	TRBJ2-7	TGTGCCACCAGCAGAGATCTCTGGGCAGGGGGCTACGAGCAGTACTTC	CATSRDLWAGGYEQYF
few	TRBV6-6	TRBD1	TRBJ2-2	TGTGCCAGCTGCGCAGGGGGATACGGGGAGCTGTTTTTT	CASCAGGYGELFF
NA	TRBV5-5	TRBD1	TRBJ1-2	TGTGCCAGCAGCTTGGACAGGGGGGATGGCTACACCTTC	CASSLDRGDGYTF
NA	TRBV12-3/TRBV12-4	TRBD1	TRBJ2-2	TGTGCCAGCAGAGCAAGAAGACAGGGGGCGACCGGGGAGCTGTTTTTT	CASRARRQGATGELFF
many	TRBV6-4	TRBD1	TRBJ2-1	TGTGCCAGCAGTGACTCGGGACAGGGGGCCCACAATGAGCAGTTCTTC	CASSDSGQGAHNEQFF
many	TRBV4-2	NA	TRBJ1-1	TGTGCCAGCAGCCAAGATCGTCTGGCCAGCACTGAAGCTTTCTTT	CASSQDRLASTEAFF
many	TRBV4-2	TRBD1	TRBJ1-3	TGTGCCAGCAGCCAAGAACAAGGGGGCCTAGGAAACACCATATATTTT	CASSQEQGGLGNTIYF
once	TRBV5-1	TRBD2	TRBJ2-3	TGCGCCAGCAGCCCGATAGCGGGGGGGGCCAATACGCAGTATTTT	CASSPIAGGANTQYF
many	TRBV12-3/TRBV12-4	NA	TRBJ2-2	TGTGCCAGCAGTTTTGGGGGAACCGGGGAGCTGTTTTTT	CASSFGGTGELFF
many	TRBV3-1	TRBD2	TRBJ2-1	TGTGCCAGCAGCCAACCCCCCTCCCAAGCGGGGGGGCCGGCCTACAATGAGCAGTTCTTC	CASSQPPSQAGGPAYNEQFF
many	TRBV14	NA	TRBJ2-7	TGTGCCAGCAGCCAGAACAGCTACGAGCAGTACTTC	CASSQNSYEQYF
few	TRBV7-2	NA	TRBJ2-7	TGTGCCAGCAGCTTATATCCGGGAACCTACGAGCAGTACTTC	CASSLYPGTYEQYF
NA	TRBV6-6	NA	TRBJ1-1	TGTGCCAGCAGTTATGGTCGGTTGAACACTGAAGCTTTCTTT	CASSYGRLNTEAFF
many	TRBV30	NA	TRBJ2-1	TGTGCCTGGAGTTCAGGGATGGACTACAATGAGCAGTTCTTC	CAWSSGMDYNEQFF
many	TRBV24-1	NA	TRBJ1-2	TGTGCCACCAGTATCACCAGGGACGGGGATGGCTACACCTTC	CATSITRDGDGYTF
NA	TRBV20-1	TRBD1	TRBJ2-1	TGCAGTGCTAGAGATATAGGGGGCGCCTACAATGAGCAGTTCTTC	CSARDIGGAYNEQFF
many	TRBV3-1	NA	TRBJ2-5	TGTGCCAGCAGCACTCGGACGGGTATACAGGAGACCCAGTACTTC	CASSTRTGIQETQYF
many	TRBV7-2	NA	TRBJ2-5	TGTGCCAGCAGCTTACAGCGCACCCAAGAGACCCAGTACTTC	CASSLQRTQETQYF
many	TRBV7-9	NA	TRBJ2-5	TGTGCCACCAGTCTCCGTGGGGGTCTCCAAGAGACCCAGTACTTC	CATSLRGGLQETQYF
many	TRBV7-9	NA	TRBJ1-2	TGTGCCAGCAGTTATAGGGGAGGCTATGGCTACACCTTC	CASSYRGGYGYTF
many	TRBV18	TRBD1	TRBJ1-2	TGTGCCAGCTCACTTAGACAGGGGATAAACGAGGCCTATGGCTACACCTTC	CASSLRQGINEAYGYTF
many	TRBV6-6	NA	TRBJ2-5	TGTGCCAGCACGTTGGGCGGAGCCCAAGAGACCCAGTACTTC	CASTLGGAQETQYF
many	TRBV20-1	NA	TRBJ1-2	TGCAGTGCTAAAAAGGGACGGGAACTTTATGGCTACACCTTC	CSAKKGRELYGYTF
NA	TRBV12-3/TRBV12-4	NA	TRBJ2-3	TGTGCCAGCAGTCAGACTAGACGCACAGATACGCAGTATTTT	CASSQTRRTDTQYF
many	TRBV7-2	TRBD2	TRBJ2-5	TGTGCCAGCAGCAGATATAGCGGGGGGGCTGAGACCCAGTACTTC	CASSRYSGGAETQYF
few	TRBV27	NA	TRBJ2-2	TGTGCCAGCAGTTTACTAGGCTTGAACACCGGGGAGCTGTTTTTT	CASSLLGLNTGELFF
NA	TRBV27	TRBD1	TRBJ1-6	TGTGCCAGCAGTGCGGGGGCAGGGGGGGCACCCCTCCACTTT	CASSAGAGGAPLHF
many	TRBV4-2	NA	TRBJ2-7	TGTGCCAGCAGCCCCGCGGAGGTGGGCGAGCAGTACTTC	CASSPAEVGEQYF
many	TRBV28	TRBD2	TRBJ2-1	TGTGCCAGCAGTCCCTCGGGGAGCGGGGGGTCCCCCCAGTTCTTC	CASSPSGSGGSPQFF
many	TRBV5-4	TRBD1	TRBJ2-5	TGTGCCAGCAGCTTGGGGAGACCGGGACAGGGCCAAGAGACCCAGTACTTC	CASSLGRPGQGQETQYF